The 10 T cell receptor beta chains reported below all come from one sample, sequenced in a study of cytomegalovirus exposure and HLA in healthy donors. Produced via immunoSEQ multiplex PCR; TCRdb's table is partial and in-frame only. Of about 76,000 clones in the sample, 94% were seen once. Sequenced material: PBMCs. Receptors originate from a woman aged 18-35 years in good health and CMV-seronegative.

This clone was observed a handful of times. The rearrangement links TRBV7-2 to TRBJ2-5, with D tentatively TRBD1 (8 bases). Trimming left V 2 bases short and J 4 bases short, with 14 bases between. The CDR3 spans 15 residues. Germline-derived CDR1 and CDR2 are SGHTA and FQGNSA. This chain's CDR3 is CASSLMYRGGETQYF. The CDR3 DNA is TGTGCCAGCAGCTTAATGTACAGGGGGGGAGAGACCCAGTACTTC.

The chain combines TRBV9 with TRBJ2-7, with D maybe TRBD2 (7 bases). The CDR3 runs 14 residues. The V gene's germline CDR1 is SGDLS and CDR2 YYNGEE. Trimming pared 5 bases from V and 2 bases from J, leaving 14 bases between. The CDR3 reads CASSGLGGPYEQYF. The CDR3 DNA reads as TGTGCCAGCAGTGGATTGGGGGGGCCCTACGAGCAGTACTTC.

Concerning this clone: An end of the junction does not agree with germline; a read error may underlie this. This rearrangement joins TRBV28 to TRBJ2-5; TRBD2 aligns across 10 bases. The germline CDR1 and CDR2 sequences are MDHEN and SYDVKM. The CDR3 covers 13 residues. The CDR3 DNA is TGTGCCAGCAGTTTTCAAGCGGGGGGGACCCCGTACTTC. Amino acid sequence: CASSFQAGGTPYF. The full variable domain, completed using reference TRBV28 and TRBJ2-5, is DVKVTQSSRYLVKRTGEKVFLECVQDMDHENMFWYRQDPGLGLRLIYFSYDVKMKEKGDIPEGYSVSREKKERFSLILESASTNQTSMYLCASSFQAGGTPYFGPGTRLLVL.

The gene calls are TRBV5-4 and TRBJ2-7; TRBD1 is a possible D gene (6 bases). This CDR3 is built from 16 residues. The germline V and J ends were trimmed by 4 bases and 0 bases, with 17 bases remaining between them. Germline lookup yields CDR1 SGHNT and CDR2 YYREEE (reference sequence). CDR3 loop: CASSLPGHQSSYEQYF. DNA for the CDR3: TGTGCCAGCAGCCTCCCGGGACATCAGAGCTCCTACGAGCAGTACTTC.

The chain employs TRBV27 and TRBJ2-3, with no clear D. CDR1 is MNHEY and CDR2 is SMNVEV in the germline V gene (reference sequence). Between the trimmed V and J ends, which lost 7 bases and 0 bases, there was a span of 8 bases. This CDR3 region has 13 residues. CDR3 DNA: TGTGCCAGCACGAGTCCGAGCACAGATACGCAGTATTTT. Protein sequence: CASTSPSTDTQYF.

The count of this clone is one. The chain couples TRBV6-1 to TRBJ1-2, with 8 nucleotides matching TRBD1. The ends lost 2 bases at V and 5 bases at J; junction bases unmatched: 7. The germline CDR1 and CDR2 sequences are MNHNS and SASEGT. This CDR3 is 15 amino acids long. The CDR3 bases are TGTGCCAGCAGTGAACCTAGGACAGGGCCTTATGGCTACACCTTC. Amino acids: CASSEPRTGPYGYTF.

The V and J genes are TRBV28 and TRBJ1-3; tentative D call: TRBD1 (6 bases). Per germline, CDR1 MDHEN and CDR2 SYDVKM. CDR3 length: 16 amino acids. V lost 6 bases and J 2 bases, leaving 17 bases between the germline ends. CDR3 sequence (DNA): TGTGCCAGCAGCCCCGGGGGGGCAGCCGCTGGAAACACCATATATTTT. The encoded protein is CASSPGGAAAGNTIYF.

This sequence joins TRBV5-4 and TRBJ2-3, with 8 bases lining up with TRBD2. The germline V gene has CDR1 SGHNT and CDR2 YYREEE (reference sequence). This CDR3 comprises 16 residues. Germline trimming cut 2 bases from V and 2 bases from J; bases unmatched to any gene: 7. The CDR3 loop is CASSFDPAGATDTQYF. For the CDR3, the DNA is TGTGCCAGCAGCTTTGATCCAGCGGGGGCCACAGATACGCAGTATTTT.

The chain couples TRBV30 to TRBJ1-5, with D possibly matching TRBD1 (5 bases). Germline lookup yields CDR1 GTSNPN and CDR2 SVGIG (reference sequence). This CDR3 has 13 residues. V was clipped by 5 bases and J by 1 base, with 9 bases between them. The chain's CDR3 is CAWAGGSNQPQHF. As DNA, the CDR3 is TGTGCCTGGGCCGGGGGAAGCAATCAGCCCCAGCATTTT.

J is TRBJ1-1 and V is TRBV5-5; tentatively, D is TRBD1 (5 bases). The CDR3 has 16 residues. Germline assignment: CDR1 SGHKS and CDR2 YYEKEE (reference sequence). Trimming left V 0 bases short and J 0 bases short, with 12 bases between. CDR3 in DNA: TGTGCCAGCAGCTTGGTAAGGGGTAGCATGAACACTGAAGCTTTCTTT. Translation gives CASSLVRGSMNTEAFF.